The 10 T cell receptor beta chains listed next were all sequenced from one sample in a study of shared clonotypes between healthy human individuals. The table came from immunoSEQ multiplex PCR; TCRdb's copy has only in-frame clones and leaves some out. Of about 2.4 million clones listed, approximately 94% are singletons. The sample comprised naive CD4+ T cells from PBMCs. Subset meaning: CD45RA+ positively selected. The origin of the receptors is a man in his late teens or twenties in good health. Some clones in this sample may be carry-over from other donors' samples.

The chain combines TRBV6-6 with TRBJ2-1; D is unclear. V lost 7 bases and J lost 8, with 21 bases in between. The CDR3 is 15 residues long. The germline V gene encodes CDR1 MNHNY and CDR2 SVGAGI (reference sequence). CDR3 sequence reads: CASTQRADPRYEQFF. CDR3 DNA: TGTGCCAGCACCCAAAGGGCAGACCCGAGGTATGAGCAGTTCTTC.

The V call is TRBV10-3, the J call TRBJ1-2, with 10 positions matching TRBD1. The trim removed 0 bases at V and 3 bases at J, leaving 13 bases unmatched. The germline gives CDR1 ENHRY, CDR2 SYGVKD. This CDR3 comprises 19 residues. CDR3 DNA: TGTGCCATCAGTGAGTCGATTCCCTTAGACAGGGGGCTGTACTATGGCTACACCTTC. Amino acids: CAISESIPLDRGLYYGYTF.

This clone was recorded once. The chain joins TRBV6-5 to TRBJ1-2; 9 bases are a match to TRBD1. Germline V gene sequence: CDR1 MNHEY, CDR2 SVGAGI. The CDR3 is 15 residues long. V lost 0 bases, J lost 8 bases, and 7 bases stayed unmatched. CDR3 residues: CASSYSTGGFSGYTF. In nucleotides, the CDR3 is TGTGCCAGCAGTTACTCGACAGGGGGGTTTAGCGGCTACACCTTC.

As DNA, the CDR3 is TGTGCCAGCAGCTTGGAGTTGTACGAGCAGTACTTC. Its protein is CASSLELYEQYF. The genes are TRBV5-6 and TRBJ2-7; no definite D call. Trimming shortened V by 0 bases and J by 4 bases, and 5 bases separated the two germline ends. Germline CDR1 SGHDT, CDR2 YYEEEE. The CDR3 spans 12 residues.

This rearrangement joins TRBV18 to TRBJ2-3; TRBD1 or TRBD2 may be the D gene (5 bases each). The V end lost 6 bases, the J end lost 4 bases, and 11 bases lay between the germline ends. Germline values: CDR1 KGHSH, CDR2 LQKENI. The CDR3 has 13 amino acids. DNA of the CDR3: TGTGCCAGCTCGGGGGTGGCGGCAGATACGCAGTATTTT. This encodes CASSGVAADTQYF.

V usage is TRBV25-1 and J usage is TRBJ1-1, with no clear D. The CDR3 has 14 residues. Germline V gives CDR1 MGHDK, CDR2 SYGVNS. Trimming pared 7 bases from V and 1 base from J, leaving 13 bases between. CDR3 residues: CASNFGAKNTEAFF. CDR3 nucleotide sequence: TGTGCCAGCAATTTTGGAGCTAAGAACACTGAAGCTTTCTTT.

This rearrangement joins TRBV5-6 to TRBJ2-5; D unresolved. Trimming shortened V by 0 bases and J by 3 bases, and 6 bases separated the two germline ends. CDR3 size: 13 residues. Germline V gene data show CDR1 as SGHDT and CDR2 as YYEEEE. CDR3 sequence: CASSLAGKETQYF. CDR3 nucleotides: TGTGCCAGCAGCTTGGCTGGGAAAGAGACCCAGTACTTC.

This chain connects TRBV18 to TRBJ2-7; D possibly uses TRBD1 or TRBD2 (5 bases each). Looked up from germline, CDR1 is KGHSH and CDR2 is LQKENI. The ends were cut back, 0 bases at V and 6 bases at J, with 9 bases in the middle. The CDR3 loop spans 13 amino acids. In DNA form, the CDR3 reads TGTGCCAGCTCACCACCCGGGGCTTCCGAGCAGTACTTC. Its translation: CASSPPGASEQYF.

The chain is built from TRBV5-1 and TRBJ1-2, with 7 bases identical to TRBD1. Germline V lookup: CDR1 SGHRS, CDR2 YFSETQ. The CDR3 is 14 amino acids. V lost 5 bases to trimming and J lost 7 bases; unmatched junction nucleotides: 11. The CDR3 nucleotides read TGCGCCAGCAGAAATACAGGGGCTCTTAGTGGCTACACCTTC. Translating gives CASRNTGALSGYTF.

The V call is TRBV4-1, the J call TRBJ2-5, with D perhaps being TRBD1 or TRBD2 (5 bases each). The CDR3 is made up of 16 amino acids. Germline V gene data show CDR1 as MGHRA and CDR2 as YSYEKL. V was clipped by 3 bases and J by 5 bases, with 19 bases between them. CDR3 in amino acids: CASSHRHPRGEETQYF. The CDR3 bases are TGCGCCAGCAGCCACCGACACCCGAGGGGTGAGGAGACCCAGTACTTC.